This record concerns one TCR beta chain sequence. Its antigen has not been determined. A junction end diverges from the germline sequence, so it may reflect a read error. Libraries were prepared through PCR. TCRdb lists the instrument as NextSeq 500. Bulk TCR libraries were prepared as previously described, using TCR primers listed in Table S5. The Qiagen AllPrep DNA/RNA kit was used to purify total RNA. Before analysis, reads from multiple sequencing runs of one library were combined. From the authors' description of their analysis: Only reads with exact TCR constant sequence were kept, trimmed to 150 nt, and grouped by their 12-nt molecular barcodes. Within each barcode group, reads were sub-clustered at a 15% Levenshtein threshold, and quality-weighted consensus sequences were built per RNA molecule. Non-functional sequences were excluded, and lower-count sequences lying one edit away from another sequence were also excluded. Based on fitting two negative binomial distributions, any barcode sub-cluster with under 20% of the maximum read count was discarded. In-frame beta chains were kept once TCRdb had trimmed the public reads at Q25 with fastp and called clones with MiXCR. Rows are combined by CDR3 protein, so each entry shows the most common genes and DNA. TCRdb's processing, not the authors' own work, is the source of the V and J calls. Here the sample has roughly 300,000 distinct CDR3 sequences; roughly 23% occur a single time. Roughly 0.7% of the sample is held by the ten biggest clonotypes.

From cysteine to phenylalanine, the CDR3 is 10 amino acids long. CDR3 DNA only is kept here, 30 bases in frame from base 1. CDR1 and CDR2, per the germline V gene, are SNHLY and FYNNEI. This record belongs to a study of molecular identifiers for immune sequencing clone quantification listed by TCRdb under 2018. About the study as a whole: For a replicate experiment, RNA from around 20,000 or 99,000 naive CD8 T cells was divided into five aliquots, of which four were sequenced. This methods study used CD8 T cells to benchmark TCR RNA copy counting and molecular-identifier clustering-based TCR repertoire sequencing (MIDCIRS).

The study at large found these results: The naive libraries included spiked-in Jurkat TCR RNA (roughly 11 copies' worth), and this RNA is not part of the donor repertoire. Identical TCR molecules sharing a barcode could cause highly expanded clone sizes to be underestimated. Modeling gave around 3 recovered TCR RNA copies per cell versus about ten by digital PCR, implying approximately 30% capture efficiency. In CMV-specific effector cells, clones with more than 20 RNA copies accounted for over 97% of molecules, whereas in naive cells such clones accounted for under 1%. When barcode sub-clustering was left out, chimeric consensus sequences inflated TCR diversity, with chimeras reaching as high as 47%. A single cell's worth of spiked-in Jurkat TCR RNA was reported detectable even among one million naive CD8 T cells.

Naive CD8 T cell libraries were made from about 20,000 to 1,000,000 sorted cells using 10%, 30% or 50% of purified RNA. On a BD FACSAria II, naive CD8 T cells were FACS-sorted as CD8+CD4-CCR7+CD45RA+ and collected into RLT Plus buffer. To test detection sensitivity, Jurkat RNA equivalent to more than eight TCR copies was spiked into samples of about 19,000-1,000,000 naive CD8 T cells. Enrichment of CD8 T cells was performed with RosetteSep CD8+ T Cell Enrichment Cocktail and Ficoll-Paque, after which ACK red cell lysis was carried out. Input material: naive CD8+ T cells from blood, with Jurkat cell RNA spiked in. Explained via the paper, the cell subset or site label denotes: FACS-sorted CD8+CD4-CCR7+CD45RA+ naive T cells. The chain couples TRBV2 to TRBJ2-7, with a tentative D gene TRBD2 over 6 matching bases. The TCR was taken from a human donor in good health. Some libraries in this study had Jurkat cell RNA spiked in. The CDR3 protein is CARSAGEQYF. The sequence in DNA is TGTGCCCGCAGTGCGGGGGAGCAGTACTTC.